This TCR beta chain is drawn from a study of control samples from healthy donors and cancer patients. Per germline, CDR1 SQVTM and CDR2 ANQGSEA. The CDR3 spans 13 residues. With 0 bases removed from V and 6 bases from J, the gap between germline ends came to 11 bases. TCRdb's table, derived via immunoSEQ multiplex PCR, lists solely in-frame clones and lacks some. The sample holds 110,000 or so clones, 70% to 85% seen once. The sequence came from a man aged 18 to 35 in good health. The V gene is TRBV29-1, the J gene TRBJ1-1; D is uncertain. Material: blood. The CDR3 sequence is CSVEEGGAAEAFF. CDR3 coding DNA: TGCAGCGTTGAAGAAGGAGGCGCCGCTGAAGCTTTCTTT.